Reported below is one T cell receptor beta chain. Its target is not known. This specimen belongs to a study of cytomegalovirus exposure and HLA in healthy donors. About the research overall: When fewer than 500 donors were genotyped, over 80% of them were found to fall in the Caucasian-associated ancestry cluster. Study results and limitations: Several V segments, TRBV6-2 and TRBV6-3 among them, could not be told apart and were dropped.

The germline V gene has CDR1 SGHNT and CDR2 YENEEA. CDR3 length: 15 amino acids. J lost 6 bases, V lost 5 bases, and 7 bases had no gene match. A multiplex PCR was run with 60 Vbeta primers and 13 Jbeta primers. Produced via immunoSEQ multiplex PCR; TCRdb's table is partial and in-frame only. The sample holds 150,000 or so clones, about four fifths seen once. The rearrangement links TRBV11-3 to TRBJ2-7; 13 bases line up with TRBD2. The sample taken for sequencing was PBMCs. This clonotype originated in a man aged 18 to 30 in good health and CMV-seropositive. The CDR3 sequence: CASSPPGLAGVEQYF. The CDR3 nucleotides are TGTGCCAGCAGCCCCCCCGGACTAGCGGGAGTCGAGCAGTACTTC. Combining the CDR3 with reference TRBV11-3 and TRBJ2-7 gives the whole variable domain EAGVVQSPRYKIIEKKQPVAFWCNPISGHNTLYWYLQNLGQGPELLIRYENEEAVDDSQLPKDRFSAERLKGVDSTLKIQPAELGDSAVYLCASSPPGLAGVEQYFGPGTRLTVT.